This record looks at one T cell receptor beta chain sequence and its context. TCRdb analysed the RT-PCR reads with MiXCR anew, one entry per CDR3 protein. The sample records under 200,000 distinct CDR3 sequences, 9.5% to 15% being singletons. Germline CDR1 and CDR2: SGHVS and FQNEAQ. Trimming left V 2 bases short and J 7 bases short, with 11 bases between. There are 13 residues in the CDR3. This entry is derived from a study of response to subunit inactivated influenza vaccine. The sample was also linked to a second study, of T cells expressing NK-cell markers. That study reports: Making the TCR beta cDNA relied on 5'RACE template switching with UMIs. Sorted CD3+CD56+NKG2C+, CD3+CD56+NKG2C- and CD3+CD56-NKG2C+ T-cell subsets were beta-chain profiled. Most of the eight sequenced donors were HCMV-seropositive; one was seronegative. In several experiments, sorting was confined to alpha-beta TCR T cells through use of an anti-gamma-delta TCR antibody.

This material consisted of CD8+ T cells sorted from PBMCs, taken 11 to 12 days after vaccination. This clonotype was sampled from a man aged 45-60 years who received an inactivated influenza vaccine. The chain is built from TRBV7-8 and TRBJ1-1; the D is unclear. The CDR3 DNA reads TGTGCCAGCAGCTTATATGGCGGTGATGAAGCTTTCTTT. It encodes CASSLYGGDEAFF.